The rows below give T cell receptor beta chains drawn from one sample of a study of neurological immune-mediated disorders. MiXCR, run by TCRdb on the 5' RACE reads, gives a single entry per CDR3 protein. This table holds tens of thousands of distinct CDR3 sequences, roughly 10% found once. The material sequenced was PBMCs. These receptors came from a man aged 60-69 years in good health. Both conserved end residues are part of each CDR3. Fields, in order: J gene, D gene, V gene, clone size, CDR3 protein, CDR3 DNA. D genes are given only for firm matches. Part of the rows lack a size; the others show once, few, many or a class for expanded clones.

J: TRBJ2-5; D: TRBD2; V: TRBV5-1; size: medium-sized; CDR3: CASSYGAGLPEETQYF; DNA: TGCGCCAGCAGCTATGGGGCGGGACTACCAGAAGAGACCCAGTACTTC
J: TRBJ2-1; D: .; V: TRBV12-3/TRBV12-4; size: many; CDR3: CASSSAGSSYNEQFF; DNA: TGTGCCAGCAGTTCCGCAGGGAGCTCCTACAATGAGCAGTTCTTC
J: TRBJ2-4; D: .; V: TRBV5-6; size: many; CDR3: CASSNPGGESIQYF; DNA: TGTGCCAGCAGCAACCCAGGGGGGGAAAGCATTCAGTACTTC
J: TRBJ1-2; D: .; V: TRBV6-5; size: many; CDR3: CASSYTGVGYGYTF; DNA: TGTGCCAGCAGTTACACTGGGGTTGGCTATGGCTACACCTTC
J: TRBJ2-1; D: .; V: TRBV5-1; size: many; CDR3: CASSRDGAYNEQFF; DNA: TGCGCCAGCAGCCGGGACGGGGCCTACAATGAGCAGTTCTTC
J: TRBJ1-2; D: TRBD1; V: TRBV7-9; size: many; CDR3: CASSAPRGQGNYGYTF; DNA: TGTGCCAGCAGCGCACCCAGGGGGCAAGGGAACTATGGCTACACCTTC
J: TRBJ2-2; D: TRBD1; V: TRBV12-3/TRBV12-4; size: many; CDR3: CASRLDRGTTGELFF; DNA: TGTGCCAGCAGATTGGACAGGGGGACCACCGGGGAGCTGTTTTTT
J: TRBJ2-6; D: TRBD1; V: TRBV6-6; size: medium-sized; CDR3: CASTSQGAGANVLTF; DNA: TGTGCCAGCACCTCGCAGGGGGCTGGGGCCAACGTCCTGACTTTC
J: TRBJ2-2; D: TRBD2; V: TRBV28; size: many; CDR3: CASSSSAAGGPTGELFF; DNA: TGTGCCAGCAGTTCCTCGGCCGCGGGGGGCCCCACCGGGGAGCTGTTTTTT
J: TRBJ1-1; D: .; V: TRBV10-3; size: many; CDR3: CAISQRENTEAFF; DNA: TGTGCCATCTCCCAGCGGGAGAACACTGAAGCTTTCTTT
J: TRBJ2-7; D: TRBD2; V: TRBV5-1; size: many; CDR3: CASSRGTSGSSSYEQYF; DNA: TGCGCCAGCAGCCGCGGGACTAGCGGTTCGAGCTCCTACGAGCAGTACTTC
J: TRBJ1-6; D: .; V: TRBV7-9; size: many; CDR3: CASSPQGDSPLHF; DNA: TGTGCCAGCAGCCCACAGGGAGACTCACCCCTCCACTTT
J: TRBJ2-1; D: TRBD2; V: TRBV20-1; size: many; CDR3: CSAKSLAGGTYNEQFF; DNA: TGCAGTGCTAAGAGTCTAGCGGGGGGCACGTACAATGAGCAGTTCTTC
J: TRBJ2-1; D: .; V: TRBV6-5; size: many; CDR3: CASSPRPQNEQFF; DNA: TGTGCCAGCTCACCACGGCCCCAGAATGAGCAGTTCTTC
J: TRBJ1-1; D: TRBD1; V: TRBV29-1; size: many; CDR3: CSVGQGWTEAFF; DNA: TGCAGCGTAGGACAGGGGTGGACTGAAGCTTTCTTT
J: TRBJ1-6; D: TRBD1; V: TRBV27; size: many; CDR3: CASSPTGQGNSPLHF; DNA: TGTGCCAGCAGTCCGACGGGACAGGGGAATTCACCCCTCCACTTT
J: TRBJ2-2; D: TRBD1; V: TRBV5-1; size: many; CDR3: CASFVAPGTANTGELFF; DNA: TGCGCCAGCTTTGTTGCTCCCGGGACAGCTAACACCGGGGAGCTGTTTTTT
J: TRBJ1-2; D: .; V: TRBV5-1; size: .; CDR3: CASSAGQGGGYTF; DNA: TGCGCCAGCAGCGCGGGGCAGGGAGGTGGCTACACCTTC
J: TRBJ2-1; D: .; V: TRBV12-3/TRBV12-4; size: many; CDR3: CASSPGLLDNEQFF; DNA: TGTGCCAGCAGTCCGGGACTCCTAGACAATGAGCAGTTCTTC
J: TRBJ2-5; D: .; V: TRBV7-8; size: many; CDR3: CASSLRANAGAQETQYF; DNA: TGTGCCAGCAGCCTTAGGGCAAACGCAGGGGCCCAAGAGACCCAGTACTTC
J: TRBJ1-2; D: .; V: TRBV20-1; size: many; CDR3: CSASNRNYGYTF; DNA: TGCAGTGCTAGTAACAGAAACTATGGCTACACCTTC
J: TRBJ1-5; D: .; V: TRBV7-2; size: many; CDR3: CASSLVWPGLGQPQHF; DNA: TGTGCCAGCAGCTTAGTGTGGCCAGGGCTAGGGCAGCCCCAGCATTTT
J: TRBJ2-1; D: TRBD2; V: TRBV7-2; size: .; CDR3: CASSLSGASGGTSYNEQFF; DNA: TGTGCCAGCAGCCTCTCCGGGGCTAGCGGGGGGACTTCCTACAATGAGCAGTTCTTC
J: TRBJ2-7; D: .; V: TRBV6-5; size: many; CDR3: CASSPPRGGNKRQYF; DNA: TGTGCCAGCAGTCCTCCGCGAGGGGGTAATAAGAGGCAGTACTTC
J: TRBJ2-2; D: TRBD2; V: TRBV3-1; size: many; CDR3: CASSQDPSLAGGPGELFF; DNA: TGTGCCAGCAGCCAAGATCCGTCGCTAGCGGGGGGCCCCGGGGAGCTGTTTTTT
J: TRBJ2-1; D: .; V: TRBV4-3; size: many; CDR3: CASSHPQGVYNEQFF; DNA: TGCGCCAGCAGCCATCCCCAGGGAGTATACAATGAGCAGTTCTTC